These 28 T cell receptor beta chains originate from one sample sequenced in a study of blood T cell dynamics during melanoma immunotherapy. Time point defined: week 3, after first cycle of checkpoint inhibitor. Assay used: immunoSEQ multiplex PCR; TCRdb lists only in-frame clones, some missing. The sample lists roughly 15,000 clones, just over 85% occurring once. This material consisted of blood, taken from a patient treated with checkpoint blockade. Every receptor here comes from a human donor with melanoma.

The J gene is TRBJ2-2, the V gene TRBV18, with TRBD2 matching 7 bases. The V and J ends lost 3 bases and 8 bases, in that order; junction bases with no gene match: 6. The germline V gene encodes CDR1 KGHSH and CDR2 LQKENI. This CDR3 is 14 amino acids long. The CDR3 is CASSPGGSSGELFF. CDR3 DNA sequence: TGTGCCAGCTCACCCGGGGGGTCGTCTGGGGAGCTGTTTTTT.

The rearrangement links TRBV7-9 to TRBJ1-6, with TRBD1 matching 10 bases. The V segment lost 6 bases and the J segment 9 bases; nucleotides outside the gene matches: 5. Germline V gene lookup returns CDR1 SEHNR and CDR2 FQNEAQ (reference sequence). The CDR3 contains 14 residues. The CDR3 here is CASSRGQGPSPLHF. The CDR3 DNA reads as TGTGCCAGCAGTCGGGGACAGGGGCCTTCACCCCTCCACTTT.

The V and J genes are TRBV2 and TRBJ1-4; D unclear. Trimming shortened V by 3 bases and J by 5 bases, and 16 bases separated the two germline ends. Germline V gives CDR1 SNHLY, CDR2 FYNNEI. There are 16 residues in the CDR3. In DNA form, the CDR3 reads TGTGCCAGCAGTGACCCCTTAAATACCCTAAATGAAAAACTGTTTTTT. This encodes CASSDPLNTLNEKLFF.

The gene calls are TRBV6-6 and TRBJ1-5; D uncertain. CDR3 length equals 12 residues. The germline V gene encodes CDR1 MNHNY and CDR2 SVGAGI (reference sequence). V dropped 0 bases and J dropped 6 bases, with 3 bases sitting between them. The CDR3 nucleotides are TGTGCCAGCAGTTACTCGATTCAGCCCCAGCATTTT. Translation gives CASSYSIQPQHF.

The chain links TRBV15 to TRBJ2-7; the D gene could be TRBD1 or TRBD2 (5 bases each). Trimming removed 0 bases from V and 0 bases from J, with 9 bases in between. The CDR3 is 15 residues long. CDR1 LNHNV and CDR2 YYDKDF come from the germline V gene (reference sequence). The CDR3, as DNA: TGTGCCACCAGCAGAGACCCAGGGAGCTCCTACGAGCAGTACTTC. It encodes CATSRDPGSSYEQYF.

This clone has only one observation. The chain has TRBV27 and TRBJ2-5, with D tentatively TRBD1 or TRBD2 (5 bases each). This CDR3 has 16 amino acids. Germline CDR1 and CDR2: MNHEY and SMNVEV (reference sequence). Trimming removed 5 bases from V and 4 bases from J, with 20 bases in between. For the CDR3, the DNA is TGTGCCAGCAGTAGAGTCGGCAGGTCGGGGCCAGAGACCCAGTACTTC. It is translated as CASSRVGRSGPETQYF.

The gene calls are TRBV19 and TRBJ2-1; no definite D call. The CDR3 spans 12 residues. V was trimmed by 5 bases and J by 4 bases, leaving 6 bases between them. Germline loops: CDR1 LNHDA, CDR2 SQIVND (reference sequence). CDR3 sequence reads: CASSDLYNEQFF. CDR3 DNA sequence: TGTGCCAGTAGTGACTTGTACAATGAGCAGTTCTTC.

This clone has a single count. The V gene is TRBV5-4, the J gene TRBJ2-5; a possible D gene is TRBD1 (5 bases). The CDR3 runs 13 residues. CDR1 is SGHNT and CDR2 is YYREEE in the germline V gene (reference sequence). The V and J ends lost 4 bases and 5 bases respectively, with 12 bases between them. The CDR3 coding sequence is TGTGCCAGCAGCCCCAGGGAATGGGAGACCCAGTACTTC. It yields the protein CASSPREWETQYF.

This chain links TRBV5-4 with TRBJ1-2; TRBD1 aligns across 7 bases. V lost 4 bases, J lost 4 bases, and 7 bases stayed unmatched. The germline V gene encodes CDR1 SGHNT and CDR2 YYREEE (reference sequence). This CDR3 contains 14 residues. This chain's CDR3 is CASSPTGKGYGYTF. Written as DNA, the CDR3 is TGTGCCAGCAGCCCGACAGGGAAAGGCTATGGCTACACCTTC.

This clone was detected only a few times. The rearrangement links TRBV7-6 to TRBJ2-1, with 10 bases that match TRBD2. Germline values: CDR1 SGHVS, CDR2 FNYEAQ. The length of the CDR3 is 15 residues. J gave up 9 bases and V 1 base, and 6 bases lay outside the gene matches. CDR3 loop: CASSLVASGSGEQFF. As DNA, the CDR3 is TGTGCCAGCAGCTTAGTAGCTAGCGGGAGTGGTGAGCAGTTCTTC.

The rearrangement links TRBV19 to TRBJ2-2; 10 positions match TRBD1. J gave up 10 bases and V 8 bases, and 7 bases lay outside the gene matches. The CDR3 totals 13 residues. CDR1 is LNHDA, CDR2 SQIVND, per germline (reference sequence). The CDR3 spells CASGDRGRKELFF. The CDR3 nucleotides are TGTGCCAGTGGTGACAGGGGGCGCAAGGAGCTGTTTTTT.

The V and J genes are TRBV7-9 and TRBJ2-7; D not resolved. V was pared by 5 bases and J by 10 bases, with 9 bases between. The germline CDR1 and CDR2 sequences are SEHNR and FQNEAQ (reference sequence). This CDR3 region has 10 residues. The CDR3 DNA follows: TGTGCCAGCAGCCCCCCAGGCCAGTACTTC. Amino acids: CASSPPGQYF.

This sequence joins TRBV10-3 and TRBJ1-5; D unclear. Per the germline V gene, CDR1 is ENHRY and CDR2 is SYGVKD. V shed 0 bases and J shed 11 bases, with 8 bases lying between them. The CDR3 sequence is 12 residues long. CDR3 residues: CAISESGASQHF. In DNA form, the CDR3 reads TGTGCCATCAGTGAGTCAGGAGCGTCCCAGCATTTT.

This chain uses TRBV5-1 with TRBJ2-1; D call uncertain. Trimming removed 1 base at V and 2 bases at J, with 10 bases between. Looked up from germline, CDR1 is SGHRS and CDR2 is YFSETQ. The CDR3 sequence is 15 residues long. The CDR3 here is CASSLSAAPYNEQFF. The CDR3 region has the DNA TGCGCCAGCAGCTTGAGTGCCGCCCCCTACAATGAGCAGTTCTTC.

J is TRBJ2-1 and V is TRBV29-1; 8 nucleotides agree with TRBD2. Germline CDR1 reads SQVTM; CDR2 reads ANQGSEA. The V gene end was trimmed by 7 bases and the J gene end by 7 bases; junction bases not matched to a gene: 15. This CDR3 contains 15 residues. This CDR3 is CSAAVGLAHQNEQFF. CDR3 bases: TGCAGCGCTGCGGTTGGACTAGCCCACCAAAATGAGCAGTTCTTC.

The V call is TRBV5-5, the J call TRBJ2-7, with D maybe TRBD2 (5 bases). Germline loops: CDR1 SGHKS, CDR2 YYEKEE (reference sequence). V lost 3 bases and J 7 bases, leaving 14 bases between the germline ends. This CDR3 region has 13 residues. As DNA, the CDR3 is TGTGCCAGCAGCTCCGATTTTCAGCGGGAGCAGTACTTC. It encodes CASSSDFQREQYF. The whole variable domain, remainder taken from reference TRBV5-5 and TRBJ2-7, is DAGVTQSPTHLIKTRGQQVTLRCSPISGHKSVSWYQQVLGQGPQFIFQYYEKEERGRGNFPDRFSARQFPNYSSELNVNALLLGDSALYLCASSSDFQREQYFGPGTRLTVT.

The chain combines TRBV9 with TRBJ1-1; possibly TRBD1 for D (5 bases). CDR3 size: 15 residues. The V gene's germline CDR1 is SGDLS and CDR2 YYNGEE. With 4 bases removed from V and 0 bases from J, the gap between germline ends came to 13 bases. The CDR3 DNA reads TGTGCCAGCAGCCCCGGGGGAGTCATGAACACTGAAGCTTTCTTT. Translated: CASSPGGVMNTEAFF.

The chain joins TRBV25-1 to TRBJ2-3; perhaps TRBD2 as D (7 bases). Between the trimmed V and J ends, which lost 7 bases and 6 bases, there was a span of 20 bases. Per the germline V gene, CDR1 is MGHDK and CDR2 is SYGVNS. This CDR3 spans 15 amino acids. CDR3 DNA sequence: TGTGCCAGCACTAAAGGGGGACTATTAGGGGATACGCAGTATTTT. This codes for CASTKGGLLGDTQYF.

This clone was picked up one time. The chain has TRBV4-2 and TRBJ2-1; D unresolved. V was shortened by 2 bases and J by 7 bases, with 6 bases between the two germline ends. Germline V gene sequence: CDR1 LGHNA, CDR2 YNFKEQ. The CDR3 sequence is 12 residues long. Here the CDR3 reads CASSQSLNEQFF. The CDR3 region has the DNA TGTGCCAGCAGCCAATCCTTAAATGAGCAGTTCTTC.

This sequence joins TRBV5-8 and TRBJ1-5, with no clear D. The V and J ends lost 1 base and 6 bases respectively, with 5 bases between them. Germline V gene sequence: CDR1 SGHTS, CDR2 YDEGEE. CDR3 size: 12 residues. CDR3 bases: TGTGCCAGCAGCTTGTTGCTTCAGCCCCAGCATTTT. It is translated as CASSLLLQPQHF. Filled out from reference TRBV5-8 and TRBJ1-5, the complete variable domain reads EAGVTQSPTHLIKTRGQQATLRCSPISGHTSVYWYQQALGLGLQFLLWYDEGEERNRGNFPPRFSGRQFPNYSSELNVNALELEDSALYLCASSLLLQPQHFGDGTRLSIL.

The chain employs TRBV7-9 and TRBJ1-4; 9 bases are a match to TRBD1. J gave up 3 bases and V 5 bases, and 7 bases lay outside the gene matches. Germline lookup yields CDR1 SEHNR and CDR2 FQNEAQ (reference sequence). The CDR3 totals 16 residues. The CDR3: CASSRGQGRANEKLFF. CDR3 sequence (DNA): TGTGCCAGCAGCCGGGGACAGGGAAGGGCTAATGAAAAACTGTTTTTT.

V and J are TRBV10-3 and TRBJ1-1; tentatively, D is TRBD1 (5 bases). The CDR3 runs 14 residues. Germline V gene data show CDR1 as ENHRY and CDR2 as SYGVKD. V lost 6 bases and J 2 bases, leaving 13 bases between the germline ends. The CDR3 bases are TGTGCCATCAGCGAACAGGAGATCAACACTGAAGCTTTCTTT. Protein product: CAISEQEINTEAFF.

The chain is built from TRBV15 and TRBJ2-1; a possible D gene is TRBD2 (7 bases). The germline V gene encodes CDR1 LNHNV and CDR2 YYDKDF (reference sequence). This CDR3 spans 17 amino acids. V was shortened by 5 bases and J by 6 bases, with 23 bases between the two germline ends. Here the CDR3 reads CATSPHRGAGVPNEQFF. CDR3 DNA sequence: TGTGCCACCAGCCCCCACCGGGGGGCGGGAGTTCCCAATGAGCAGTTCTTC. The variable domain in full, with the rest retrieved from reference TRBV15 and TRBJ2-1, is DAMVIQNPRYQVTQFGKPVTLSCSQTLNHNVMYWYQQKSSQAPKLLFHYYDKDFNNEADTPDNFQSRRPNTSFCFLDIRSPGLGDTAMYLCATSPHRGAGVPNEQFFGPGTRLTVL.

This clone came up a few times. This rearrangement joins TRBV4-2 to TRBJ2-7; D not resolved. Germline CDR1 LGHNA, CDR2 YNFKEQ. The CDR3 is 14 residues long. V lost 1 base, J lost 2 bases, and 9 bases lay in between. CDR3 in amino acids: CASSQGQGTYEQYF. CDR3 DNA: TGTGCCAGCAGCCAAGGCCAAGGTACCTACGAGCAGTACTTC.

The rearrangement joins TRBV18 to TRBJ2-1; 12 nucleotides line up with TRBD2. V was pared by 1 base and J by 9 bases, with 4 bases of the junction left unmatched. The CDR3 runs to 15 residues. Germline CDR1 KGHSH, CDR2 LQKENI. The CDR3 loop reads CASSPRLAGDGEQFF. The CDR3, as DNA: TGTGCCAGCTCACCACGACTAGCGGGAGATGGTGAGCAGTTCTTC. Looking up the rest from reference TRBV18 and TRBJ2-1 gives the full variable domain: NAGVMQNPRHLVRRRGQEARLRCSPMKGHSHVYWYRQLPEEGLKFMVYLQKENIIDESGMPKERFSAEFPKEGPSILRIQQVVRGDSAAYFCASSPRLAGDGEQFFGPGTRLTVL.

The rearrangement links TRBV5-1 to TRBJ1-6; D might be TRBD1 (6 bases). With 5 bases removed from V and 7 bases from J, the gap between germline ends came to 16 bases. The germline gives CDR1 SGHRS, CDR2 YFSETQ. CDR3 length: 15 residues. The CDR3 DNA reads TGCGCCAGCAGACCGGATGGGGGGGCGAATTCACCCCTCCACTTT. This translates into CASRPDGGANSPLHF. The whole variable domain, filled in from reference TRBV5-1 and TRBJ1-6, reads KAGVTQTPRYLIKTRGQQVTLSCSPISGHRSVSWYQQTPGQGLQFLFEYFSETQRNKGNFPGRFSGRQFSNSRSEMNVSTLELGDSALYLCASRPDGGANSPLHFGNGTRLTVT.

The rearrangement links TRBV4-2 to TRBJ1-1, with D unresolved. Trimming pared 2 bases from V and 1 base from J, leaving 8 bases between. The CDR3 loop spans 14 amino acids. CDR1 LGHNA and CDR2 YNFKEQ come from the germline V gene. In DNA, the CDR3 is TGTGCCAGCAGCCAATCCGTAGGGAACACTGAAGCTTTCTTT. Translating gives CASSQSVGNTEAFF.

This clone is a singleton in its sample. V and J are TRBV5-1 and TRBJ2-7; 9 bases line up with TRBD2. V was clipped by 5 bases and J by 4 bases; unmatched bases: 7. This CDR3 comprises 14 residues. Germline V gene data show CDR1 as SGHRS and CDR2 as YFSETQ. CDR3 region: CASRRAGGDYEQYF. The DNA of the CDR3 is TGCGCCAGCAGAAGAGCGGGAGGTGATTACGAGCAGTACTTC.